Described below is a single T cell receptor (beta chain) sequence and its context. The data were obtained in a study of T cells of healthy individuals. One entry per CDR3 protein, called by TCRdb with MiXCR from the 5' RACE reads. This table has approximately 50,000 distinct CDR3 sequences, roughly 14% appearing once. The germline gives CDR1 SGHRS, CDR2 YFSETQ. The CDR3 extends over 14 amino acids. The V gene end was trimmed by 4 bases and the J gene end by 4 bases; junction bases not matched to a gene: 7. The chain recombines TRBV5-1 with TRBJ1-1; 7 bases fit TRBD1. The receptor comes from a human donor in good health. The CDR3 loop reads CASSIRGLSTEAFF. DNA for the CDR3: TGCGCCAGCAGCATAAGGGGGCTAAGCACTGAAGCTTTCTTT.